This TCR beta chain was recovered during a study of monozygotic twins with inflammatory bowel disease. Each donor supplied under 3 ml of blood. The CDR3 is made up of 13 amino acids. Making each TCR library took approximately 3,700 ng of total RNA. TCRdb re-called the 5' RACE reads and catalogs CDR3 proteins one per entry, DNA excluded. This sample's table has some 450,000 distinct CDR3 sequences. Turning to this clonotype: Its antigen is unidentified.

Study-wide findings and caveats: IBD patients shared fewer clonotypes with other individuals than healthy twins, especially patients with disease activity signs. IBD patients showed reduced TCRbeta diversity (inverse Simpson) versus healthy co-twins.

The sequencing sample was made of blood. The chain has TRBV12-3 or TRBV12-4 and TRBJ2-1; the D gene TCRdb calls, TRBD2, cannot be checked with no DNA. This TCR was sampled from a human donor with ulcerative colitis or Crohn's disease, or a healthy co-twin of an affected twin (not recorded which). CDR3: CASRGGNFNEQFF.